The 6 T cell receptor beta chains reported below all come from one sample, sequenced in a study of blood T cell repertoires in COVID-19. Sequencing was performed with immunoSEQ multiplex PCR; in TCRdb, only in-frame clones are kept and a portion is missing. The sample holds about 200,000 clones; roughly 80% are singletons and the top ten take over 9.5%. Material for sequencing was peripheral blood. These receptors all come from a woman of 80 years or more with acute or convalescent COVID-19.

The CDR3 region has the DNA TGTGCCAGTAGTATTAGACTTGCGGGTAATGAAAAACTGTTTTTT. Translated: CASSIRLAGNEKLFF. The rearrangement joins TRBV19 to TRBJ1-4, with D unclear. Germline loops: CDR1 LNHDA, CDR2 SQIVND (reference sequence). V was shortened by 3 bases and J by 4 bases, with 12 bases between the two germline ends. The CDR3 length is 15 residues.

The chain combines TRBV11-3 with TRBJ2-5; D uncertain. Trimming removed 5 bases at V and 4 bases at J, with 14 bases between. This CDR3 is 14 amino acids long. Germline lookup yields CDR1 SGHNT and CDR2 YENEEA. CDR3 nucleotides: TGTGCCAGCAGCCCTGGGCCGGCCTCAGAGACCCAGTACTTC. It specifies CASSPGPASETQYF. The variable domain in full, completed from reference TRBV11-3 and TRBJ2-5, reads EAGVVQSPRYKIIEKKQPVAFWCNPISGHNTLYWYLQNLGQGPELLIRYENEEAVDDSQLPKDRFSAERLKGVDSTLKIQPAELGDSAVYLCASSPGPASETQYFGPGTRLLVL.

The table lists this clone with a count of one. This chain uses TRBV27 with TRBJ1-4; D possibly corresponds to TRBD1 (6 bases). Trimming left V 3 bases short and J 4 bases short, with 9 bases between. This CDR3 has 14 residues. From germline, CDR1 is MNHEY and CDR2 SMNVEV (reference sequence). The CDR3 here is CASSFFRGNEKLFF. In DNA form, the CDR3 reads TGTGCCAGCAGTTTTTTCAGGGGTAATGAAAAACTGTTTTTT. The variable domain in full, completed from reference TRBV27 and TRBJ1-4, reads EAQVTQNPRYLITVTGKKLTVTCSQNMNHEYMSWYRQDPGLGLRQIYYSMNVEVTDKGDVPEGYKVSRKEKRNFPLILESPSPNQTSLYFCASSFFRGNEKLFFGSGTQLSVL.

V usage is TRBV30 and J usage is TRBJ1-5; D might be TRBD1 (6 bases). This CDR3 spans 12 amino acids. Trimming removed 7 bases at V and 4 bases at J, with 11 bases between. CDR1 GTSNPN and CDR2 SVGIG come from the germline V gene (reference sequence). The CDR3 protein is CASSTGNQPQHF. CDR3 nucleotides: TGTGCCTCATCAACAGGGAATCAGCCCCAGCATTTT.

The V gene is TRBV18, the J gene TRBJ2-6, with D unresolved. Germline CDR1 KGHSH, CDR2 LQKENI. The CDR3 loop spans 14 amino acids. Trimming pared 6 bases from V and 9 bases from J, leaving 15 bases between. This CDR3 is CASSPGVVDNVLTF. The CDR3 region has the DNA TGTGCCAGCTCCCCTGGAGTTGTGGACAACGTCCTGACTTTC. Full variable domain (remainder filled in from reference TRBV18 and TRBJ2-6): NAGVMQNPRHLVRRRGQEARLRCSPMKGHSHVYWYRQLPEEGLKFMVYLQKENIIDESGMPKERFSAEFPKEGPSILRIQQVVRGDSAAYFCASSPGVVDNVLTFGAGSRLTVL.

V gene TRBV6-6 combines with J gene TRBJ2-5, with D tentatively TRBD2 (5 bases). The V gene lost 0 bases and the J gene lost 5 bases, with 10 bases spanning the gap. Germline lookup yields CDR1 MNHNY and CDR2 SVGAGI (reference sequence). This CDR3 contains 14 residues. The CDR3 loop is CASSYSRESETQYF. The CDR3 bases are TGTGCCAGCAGTTACTCGAGGGAGTCGGAGACCCAGTACTTC.